This TCR beta chain derives from a study of PD-1 blockade in classical Hodgkin lymphoma (dated by TCRdb to 2018 to 2021). Regarding the complete study: Nivolumab dosing was 3 mg/kg intravenously every 2 weeks, continuing until either disease progression or unacceptable toxicity. A peripheral blood immune signature of response to PD-1 blockade in classical Hodgkin lymphoma was defined using TCR beta sequencing and CyTOF.

General study outcomes and caveats: The study was limited to a single clinical trial cohort, and causes of repertoire differences, possibly disease activity or prior therapy, remained undefined. Trial patients with a complete response had baseline diversity similar to that of newly diagnosed patients, while partial responders and progressors had significantly lower diversity. Newly diagnosed patients were reported to have lower baseline TCR diversity than healthy donors, and relapsed/refractory patients were reported to have lower baseline TCR diversity still. CD4+ but not CD8+ TCR diversity rose significantly by C4D1 (p=0.0027 vs p=0.16), most apparent in complete responders (p=0.02). Diversity was lower in patients who began nivolumab less than 1 year after ASCT, so these patients were left out of later analyses to avoid confounding by immune reconstitution.

The CDR3, cysteine through phenylalanine, is 14 amino acids long. Kept here is only the CDR3 DNA, which spans 42 bases and is read in frame from base 1. Via the germline V gene, CDR1 is SGHTA and CDR2 FQGTGA. Genomic DNA was isolated using the Qiagen DNeasy kit from unsorted PBMCs as well as from negatively selected CD4+ and CD8+ fractions. Amplification of TCR beta CDR3 regions was done by immunoSEQ multiplex PCR with primers that anneal to V and J segments. A synthetic immune receptor repertoire was used to minimize amplification bias, and any remaining bias was removed computationally after sequencing. From the authors' description of their analysis: Custom Python scripts were used to quantify repertoire diversity as the Shannon entropy index. The unsorted, CD4+ and CD8+ repertoires were each analyzed separately, with the exception of combined analyses, where CD4+ and CD8+ sequences were merged in silico. Clonal expansion was defined as at least a 2-fold frequency increase after treatment relative to C1D1, with a pseudocount of 0.5 for undetected baseline clones. Clones with 0 or 1 copy at C1D1 were classified as singleton clones, and clones with 2 or more copies were classified as non-singleton clones. By matching protein sequences in sorted samples from the same patient, clones expanded in unsorted samples were annotated as CD4+, CD8+ or unknown. Wilcoxon tests on paired samples were used to test diversity changes from C1D1 to C4D1. TCRdb obtained this table from immuneACCESS and retained in-frame rearrangements with V and J assigned. These tables miss some clones; where compared with another copy, unresolved V genes account for less than half of the shortfall, and the remainder is unexplained. Clone size and the V and J calls come from that table; the DNA yielded D and trimming. For this sample the table gives tens of thousands of clones, of which approximately 70% were detected only once. The top ten hold roughly 24% of the sample.

The sample's time point label, in plain terms: cycle 2 day 1 (C2D1) of nivolumab. All trial patients had relapsed after autologous stem cell transplantation, with cohorts A, B and C differing in prior brentuximab vedotin exposure. The trial cohort included 55 to 65 patients with relapsed/refractory classical Hodgkin lymphoma, and each patient had a best overall response of complete response, partial response or progressive disease. Single-agent nivolumab was administered to trial patients in the multi-cohort phase II CheckMate 205 trial. An independent review committee assessed best overall response using the 2007 International Working Group response criteria. Trial PBMCs were obtained immediately prior to nivolumab initiation (C1D1) and on therapy at cycle 2 day 1 and cycle 4 day 1. Peripheral blood was collected in 8 mL Vacutainer Cell Preparation Tubes, from which PBMCs were isolated by centrifugation and then cryopreserved.

This clone has just one count. The antigen it recognizes is unknown. Base quality data are lacking; no much larger clone is found one base away. The input for sequencing was peripheral blood mononuclear cells (PBMCs), taken before the second cycle of nivolumab. This chain is built from TRBV7-3 and TRBJ2-5; the D gene remains uncertain. The assigned J gene may be wrong: the sequence end matches TRBJ2-7 better. This sequence was found in a human donor with classical Hodgkin lymphoma. The CDR3 is CASSLTAGSYEQYF. The sequence in DNA is TGTGCCAGCAGCTTGACTGCCGGCTCCTACGAGCAGTACTTC.